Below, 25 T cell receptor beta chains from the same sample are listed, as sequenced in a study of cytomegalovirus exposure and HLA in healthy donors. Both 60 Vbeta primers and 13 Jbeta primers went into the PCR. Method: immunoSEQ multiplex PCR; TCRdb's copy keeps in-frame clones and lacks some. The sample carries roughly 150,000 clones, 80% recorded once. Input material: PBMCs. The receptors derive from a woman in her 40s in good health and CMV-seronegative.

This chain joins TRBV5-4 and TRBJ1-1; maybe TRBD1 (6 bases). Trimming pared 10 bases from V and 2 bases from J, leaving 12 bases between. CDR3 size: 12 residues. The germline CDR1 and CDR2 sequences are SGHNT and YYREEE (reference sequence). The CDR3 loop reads CAGGTQNTEAFF. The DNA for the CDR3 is TGTGCCGGTGGGACACAAAACACTGAAGCTTTCTTT.

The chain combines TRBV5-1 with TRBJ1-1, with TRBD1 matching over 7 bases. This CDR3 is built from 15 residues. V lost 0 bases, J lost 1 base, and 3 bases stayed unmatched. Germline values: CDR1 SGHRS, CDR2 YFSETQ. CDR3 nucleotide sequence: TGCGCCAGCAGCTTGGGACAGGGAAGGAACACTGAAGCTTTCTTT. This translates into CASSLGQGRNTEAFF. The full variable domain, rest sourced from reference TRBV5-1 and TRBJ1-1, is KAGVTQTPRYLIKTRGQQVTLSCSPISGHRSVSWYQQTPGQGLQFLFEYFSETQRNKGNFPGRFSGRQFSNSRSEMNVSTLELGDSALYLCASSLGQGRNTEAFFGQGTRLTVV.

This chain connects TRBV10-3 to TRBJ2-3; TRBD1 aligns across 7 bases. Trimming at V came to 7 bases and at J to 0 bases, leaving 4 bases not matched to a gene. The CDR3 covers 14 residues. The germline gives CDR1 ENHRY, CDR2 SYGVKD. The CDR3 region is CAINRDRSTDTQYF. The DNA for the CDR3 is TGTGCCATCAATAGGGACAGAAGCACAGATACGCAGTATTTT.

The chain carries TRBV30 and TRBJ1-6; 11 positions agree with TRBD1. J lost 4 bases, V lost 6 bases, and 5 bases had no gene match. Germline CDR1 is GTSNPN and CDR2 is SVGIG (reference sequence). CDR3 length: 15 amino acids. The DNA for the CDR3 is TGTGCCTGCCGGGACAGGGGGGTTTATAATTCACCCCTCCACTTT. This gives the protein CACRDRGVYNSPLHF.

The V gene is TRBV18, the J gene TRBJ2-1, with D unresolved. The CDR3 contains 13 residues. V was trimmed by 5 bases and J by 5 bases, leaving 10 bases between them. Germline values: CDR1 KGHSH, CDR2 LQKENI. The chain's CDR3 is CASSTSLDNEQFF. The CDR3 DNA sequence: TGTGCCAGCTCAACAAGTCTCGACAATGAGCAGTTCTTC.

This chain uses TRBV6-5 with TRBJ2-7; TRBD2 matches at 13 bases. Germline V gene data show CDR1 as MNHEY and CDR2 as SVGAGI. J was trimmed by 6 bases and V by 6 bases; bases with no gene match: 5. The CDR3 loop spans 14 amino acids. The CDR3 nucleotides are TGTGCCAGCAGCGGACTAGCGGGAGTAGGCGAGCAGTACTTC. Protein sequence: CASSGLAGVGEQYF.

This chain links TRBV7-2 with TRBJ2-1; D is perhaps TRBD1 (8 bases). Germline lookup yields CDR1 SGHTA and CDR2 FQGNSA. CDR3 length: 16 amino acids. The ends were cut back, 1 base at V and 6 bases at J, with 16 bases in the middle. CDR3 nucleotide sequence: TGTGCCAGCAGCTTAGTGGGGGGGACAGGCGGCAATGAGCAGTTCTTC. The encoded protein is CASSLVGGTGGNEQFF. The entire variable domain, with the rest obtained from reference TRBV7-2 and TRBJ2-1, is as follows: GAGVSQSPSNKVTEKGKDVELRCDPISGHTALYWYRQSLGQGLEFLIYFQGNSAPDKSGLPSDRFSAERTGGSVSTLTIQRTQQEDSAVYLCASSLVGGTGGNEQFFGPGTRLTVL.

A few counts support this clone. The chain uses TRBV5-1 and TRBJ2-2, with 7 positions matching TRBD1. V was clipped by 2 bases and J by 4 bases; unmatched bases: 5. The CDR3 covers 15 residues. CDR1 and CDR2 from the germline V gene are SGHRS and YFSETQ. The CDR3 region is CASSLGTVGTGELFF. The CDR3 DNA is TGCGCCAGCAGCTTAGGGACAGTAGGCACCGGGGAGCTGTTTTTT.

The CDR3 sequence is CASSLVPRTGLHMNTEAFF. The CDR3 DNA reads as TGTGCCAGCAGCCTTGTCCCCCGGACAGGGCTACACATGAACACTGAAGCTTTCTTT. The chain employs TRBV7-9 and TRBJ1-1; 8 positions agree with TRBD1. CDR3 length: 19 amino acids. Germline CDR1 SEHNR, CDR2 FQNEAQ (reference sequence). V was clipped by 5 bases and J by 0 bases; unmatched bases: 17. Together with reference TRBV7-9 and TRBJ1-1, the CDR3 gives the full variable domain: DTGVSQNPRHKITKRGQNVTFRCDPISEHNRLYWYRQTLGQGPEFLTYFQNEAQLEKSRLLSDRFSAERPKGSFSTLEIQRTEQGDSAMYLCASSLVPRTGLHMNTEAFFGQGTRLTVV.

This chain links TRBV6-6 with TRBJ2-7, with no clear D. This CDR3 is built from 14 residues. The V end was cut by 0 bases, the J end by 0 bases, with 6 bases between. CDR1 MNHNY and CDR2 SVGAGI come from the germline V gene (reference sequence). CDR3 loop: CASSYSGNSYEQYF. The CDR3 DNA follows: TGTGCCAGCAGTTACTCTGGCAACTCCTACGAGCAGTACTTC.

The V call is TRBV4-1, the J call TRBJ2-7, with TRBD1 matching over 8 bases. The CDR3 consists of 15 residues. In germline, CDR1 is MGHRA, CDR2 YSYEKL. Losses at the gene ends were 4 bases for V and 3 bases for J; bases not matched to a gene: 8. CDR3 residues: CASSLRQGQDYEQYF. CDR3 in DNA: TGCGCCAGCAGCCTAAGACAGGGGCAGGACTACGAGCAGTACTTC.

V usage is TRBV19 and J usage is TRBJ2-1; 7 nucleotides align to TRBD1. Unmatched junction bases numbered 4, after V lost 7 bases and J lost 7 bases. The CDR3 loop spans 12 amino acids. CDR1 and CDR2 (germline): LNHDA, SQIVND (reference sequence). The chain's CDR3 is CASKGAENEQFF. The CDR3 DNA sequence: TGTGCCAGTAAGGGGGCGGAGAATGAGCAGTTCTTC.

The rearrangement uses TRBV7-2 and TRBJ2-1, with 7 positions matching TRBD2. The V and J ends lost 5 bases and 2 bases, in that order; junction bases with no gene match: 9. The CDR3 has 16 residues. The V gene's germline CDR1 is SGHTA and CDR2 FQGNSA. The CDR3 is CASSPQAGYTYNEQFF. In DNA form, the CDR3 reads TGTGCCAGCAGCCCACAAGCGGGGTACACCTACAATGAGCAGTTCTTC. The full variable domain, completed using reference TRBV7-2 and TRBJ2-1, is GAGVSQSPSNKVTEKGKDVELRCDPISGHTALYWYRQSLGQGLEFLIYFQGNSAPDKSGLPSDRFSAERTGGSVSTLTIQRTQQEDSAVYLCASSPQAGYTYNEQFFGPGTRLTVL.

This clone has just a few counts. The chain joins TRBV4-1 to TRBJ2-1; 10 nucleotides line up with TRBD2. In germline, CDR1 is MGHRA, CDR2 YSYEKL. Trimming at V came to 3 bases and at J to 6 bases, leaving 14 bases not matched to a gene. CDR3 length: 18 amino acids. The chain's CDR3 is CASSHPRLAGQSPNEQFF. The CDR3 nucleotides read TGCGCCAGCAGCCACCCACGACTAGCGGGTCAATCCCCCAATGAGCAGTTCTTC.

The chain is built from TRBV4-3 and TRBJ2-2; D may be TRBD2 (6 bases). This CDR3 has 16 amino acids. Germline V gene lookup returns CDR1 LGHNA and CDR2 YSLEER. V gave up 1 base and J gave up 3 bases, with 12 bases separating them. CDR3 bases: TGCGCCAGCAGCCAAGTCCCAACGGGAGACACCGGGGAGCTGTTTTTT. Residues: CASSQVPTGDTGELFF.

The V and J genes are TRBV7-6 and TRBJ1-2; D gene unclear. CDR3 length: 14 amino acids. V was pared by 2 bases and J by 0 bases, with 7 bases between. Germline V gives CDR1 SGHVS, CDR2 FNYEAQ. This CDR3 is CASSLNSANYGYTF. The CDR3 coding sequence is TGTGCCAGCAGCTTAAACAGTGCTAACTATGGCTACACCTTC. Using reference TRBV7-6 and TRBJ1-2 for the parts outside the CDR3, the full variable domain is GAGVSQSPRYKVTKRGQDVALRCDPISGHVSLYWYRQALGQGPEFLTYFNYEAQQDKSGLPNDRFSAERPEGSISTLTIQRTEQRDSAMYRCASSLNSANYGYTFGSGTRLTVV.

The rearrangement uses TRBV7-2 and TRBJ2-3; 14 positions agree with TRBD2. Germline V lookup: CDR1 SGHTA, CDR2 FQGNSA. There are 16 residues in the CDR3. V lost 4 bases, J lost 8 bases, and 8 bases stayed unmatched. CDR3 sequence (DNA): TGTGCCAGCAGCTCGACTAGCGGGGGGGCCTTCGCTACGCAGTATTTT. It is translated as CASSSTSGGAFATQYF. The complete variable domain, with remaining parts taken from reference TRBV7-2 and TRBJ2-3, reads GAGVSQSPSNKVTEKGKDVELRCDPISGHTALYWYRQSLGQGLEFLIYFQGNSAPDKSGLPSDRFSAERTGGSVSTLTIQRTQQEDSAVYLCASSSTSGGAFATQYFGPGTRLTVL.

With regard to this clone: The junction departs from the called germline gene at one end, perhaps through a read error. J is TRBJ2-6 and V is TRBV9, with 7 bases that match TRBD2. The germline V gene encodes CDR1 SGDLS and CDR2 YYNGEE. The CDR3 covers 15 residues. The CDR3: CASSGRGDPVNGLTF. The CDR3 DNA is TGTGCCAGCAGCGGTCGGGGGGATCCAGTTAACGGCCTGACTTTC.

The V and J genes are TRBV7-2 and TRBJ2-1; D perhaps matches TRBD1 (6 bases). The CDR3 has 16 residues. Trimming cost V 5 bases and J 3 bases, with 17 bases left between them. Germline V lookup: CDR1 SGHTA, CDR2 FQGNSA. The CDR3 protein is CASSDVRDKYYNEQFF. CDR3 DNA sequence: TGTGCCAGCAGCGACGTGAGGGACAAATACTACAATGAGCAGTTCTTC.

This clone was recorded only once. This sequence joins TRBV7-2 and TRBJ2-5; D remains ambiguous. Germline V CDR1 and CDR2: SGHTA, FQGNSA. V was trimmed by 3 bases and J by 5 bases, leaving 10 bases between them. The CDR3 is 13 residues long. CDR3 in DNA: TGTGCCAGCAGCTTTGGTCTGAGGGAGACCCAGTACTTC. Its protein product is CASSFGLRETQYF.

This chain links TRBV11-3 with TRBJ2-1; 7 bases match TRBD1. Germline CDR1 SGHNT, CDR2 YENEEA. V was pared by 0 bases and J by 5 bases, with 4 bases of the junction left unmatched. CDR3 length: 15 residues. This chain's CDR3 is CASSLETGAHNEQFF. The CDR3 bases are TGTGCCAGCAGCTTAGAAACAGGGGCGCACAATGAGCAGTTCTTC.

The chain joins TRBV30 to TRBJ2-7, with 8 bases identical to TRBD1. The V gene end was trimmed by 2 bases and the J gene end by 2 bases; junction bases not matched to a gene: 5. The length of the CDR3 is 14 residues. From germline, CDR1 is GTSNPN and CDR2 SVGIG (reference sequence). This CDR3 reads CAWSLAGGPYEQYF. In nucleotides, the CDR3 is TGTGCCTGGAGTCTCGCAGGGGGCCCCTACGAGCAGTACTTC. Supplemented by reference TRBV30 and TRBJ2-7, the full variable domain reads SQTIHQWPATLVQPVGSPLSLECTVEGTSNPNLYWYRQAAGRGLQLLFYSVGIGQISSEVPQNLSASRPQDRQFILSSKKLLLSDSGFYLCAWSLAGGPYEQYFGPGTRLTVT.

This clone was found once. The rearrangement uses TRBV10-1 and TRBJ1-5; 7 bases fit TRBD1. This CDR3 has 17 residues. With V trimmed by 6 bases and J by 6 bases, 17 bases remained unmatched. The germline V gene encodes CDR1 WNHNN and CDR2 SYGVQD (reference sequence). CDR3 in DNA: TGCGCCAGCAGGGAAACAGGGGTAGGAAGAATTGGTCAGCCCCAGCATTTT. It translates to CASRETGVGRIGQPQHF.

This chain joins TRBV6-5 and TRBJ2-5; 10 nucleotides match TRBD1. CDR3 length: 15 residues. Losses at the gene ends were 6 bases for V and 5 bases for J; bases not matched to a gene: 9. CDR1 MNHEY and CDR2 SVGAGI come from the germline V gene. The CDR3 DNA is TGTGCCAGCAGCCTCGGGACAGGGGAGTGGGAGACCCAGTACTTC. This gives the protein CASSLGTGEWETQYF.

As DNA, the CDR3 is TGTGCCAGCAGAATATCCGGGACTAACTACGAGCAGTACTTC. It is translated as CASRISGTNYEQYF. The gene calls are TRBV7-9 and TRBJ2-7; 7 positions agree with TRBD2. The V segment lost 6 bases and the J segment 3 bases; nucleotides outside the gene matches: 8. The CDR3 extends over 14 amino acids. The germline V gene has CDR1 SEHNR and CDR2 FQNEAQ (reference sequence).